This TCR beta chain was recorded in a study of blood T cell repertoires in COVID-19. Whole-study context: From the United States, Italy and Spain came samples of acute and convalescent COVID-19.

One Seattle source followed patients from active infection through their disease course. The CDR3 loop spans 13 amino acids. Trimming at V came to 6 bases and at J to 1 base, leaving 2 bases not matched to a gene. Germline lookup yields CDR1 MDHEN and CDR2 SYDVKM. Some clones are missing from TCRdb's copy, which holds only in-frame ones; the method was immunoSEQ multiplex PCR. Of under 450,000 clones in the sample, about 88% were seen once. The sample was peripheral blood. This receptor was identified in a woman aged 40 to 50 with COVID-19, enrolled during active disease. The chain recombines TRBV28 with TRBJ1-1, with 7 bases fitting TRBD1. The CDR3 protein is CASRWTGNTEAFF. Written as DNA, the CDR3 is TGTGCCAGCAGGTGGACAGGGAACACTGAAGCTTTCTTT.